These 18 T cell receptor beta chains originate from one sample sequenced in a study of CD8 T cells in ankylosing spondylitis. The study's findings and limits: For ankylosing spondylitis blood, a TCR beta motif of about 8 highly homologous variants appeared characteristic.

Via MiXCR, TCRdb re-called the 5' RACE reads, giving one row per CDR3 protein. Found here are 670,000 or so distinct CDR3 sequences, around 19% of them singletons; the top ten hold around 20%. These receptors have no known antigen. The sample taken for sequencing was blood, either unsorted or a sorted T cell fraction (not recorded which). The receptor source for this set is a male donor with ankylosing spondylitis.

The CDR3: CASSQGGLGYEQYF. Here the CDR3 DNA reads TGTGCCAGCAGCCAAGGGGGTCTGGGCTACGAGCAGTACTTC. The chain carries TRBV3-1 and TRBJ2-7; D is unclear. CDR1 and CDR2 from the germline V gene are LGHDT and YNNKEL (reference sequence). The CDR3 totals 14 residues. V was cut by 1 base and J by 3 bases, with 10 bases left in between.

The CDR3 is CASSEASGSYEQFF. The CDR3 coding sequence is TGTGCCAGCAGTGAGGCTAGCGGGAGTTATGAGCAGTTCTTC. V usage is TRBV6-4 and J usage is TRBJ2-1; 10 nucleotides align to TRBD2. This CDR3 has 14 residues. Per germline, CDR1 MRHNA and CDR2 SNTAGT. V dropped 3 bases and J dropped 8; count of bases not matched to a gene: 4.

The CDR3: CASGRPYSGNTIYF. CDR3 sequence (DNA): TGTGCCAGCGGCAGACCTTACTCTGGAAACACCATATATTTT. The chain couples TRBV28 to TRBJ1-3, with D uncertain. The CDR3 spans 14 residues. Germline V lookup: CDR1 MDHEN, CDR2 SYDVKM. The V gene lost 8 bases and the J gene lost 0 bases, with 11 bases spanning the gap.

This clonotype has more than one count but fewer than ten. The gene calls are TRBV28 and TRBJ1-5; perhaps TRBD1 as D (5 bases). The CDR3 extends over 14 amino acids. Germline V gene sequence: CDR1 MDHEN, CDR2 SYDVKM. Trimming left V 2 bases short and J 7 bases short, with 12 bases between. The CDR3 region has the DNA TGTGCCAGCAGTTTAAGGGGTTTCGGGCAGCCCCAGCATTTT. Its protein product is CASSLRGFGQPQHF.

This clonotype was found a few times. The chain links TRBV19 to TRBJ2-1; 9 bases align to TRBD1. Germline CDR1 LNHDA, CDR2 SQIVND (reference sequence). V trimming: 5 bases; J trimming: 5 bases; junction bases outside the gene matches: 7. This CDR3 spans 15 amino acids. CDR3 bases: TGTGCCAGTAGTTATGACAGGGGGTTTAACAATGAGCAGTTCTTC. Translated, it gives CASSYDRGFNNEQFF.

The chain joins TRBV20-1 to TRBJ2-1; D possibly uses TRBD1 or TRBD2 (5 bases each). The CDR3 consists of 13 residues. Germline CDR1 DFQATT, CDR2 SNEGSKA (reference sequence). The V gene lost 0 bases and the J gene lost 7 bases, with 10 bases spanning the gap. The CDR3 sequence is CSARDGWGNEQFF. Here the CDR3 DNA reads TGCAGTGCTAGAGATGGATGGGGGAATGAGCAGTTCTTC.

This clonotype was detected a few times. In nucleotides, the CDR3 is TGTGCCAGCAGTTTAGCTCAAGACAGGGGGACCGAAAAACTGTTTTTT. This gives the protein CASSLAQDRGTEKLFF. The rearrangement joins TRBV12-3 or TRBV12-4 to TRBJ1-4; 9 positions agree with TRBD1. The CDR3 totals 16 residues. V shed 0 bases and J 8 bases; nucleotides not matched to a gene: 7.

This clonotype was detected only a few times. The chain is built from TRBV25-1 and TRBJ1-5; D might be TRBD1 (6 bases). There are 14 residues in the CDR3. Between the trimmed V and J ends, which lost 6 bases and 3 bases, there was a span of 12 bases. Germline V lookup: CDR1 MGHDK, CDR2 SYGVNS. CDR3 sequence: CASRPDSPNQPQHF. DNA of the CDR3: TGTGCCAGCAGACCGGACAGTCCCAATCAGCCCCAGCATTTT.

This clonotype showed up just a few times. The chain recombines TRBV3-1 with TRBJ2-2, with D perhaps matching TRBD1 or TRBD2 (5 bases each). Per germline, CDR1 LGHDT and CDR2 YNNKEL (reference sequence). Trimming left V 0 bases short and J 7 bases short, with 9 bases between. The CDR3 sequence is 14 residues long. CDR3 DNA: TGTGCCAGCAGCCAAGAAGTGGGGGTCGGGGAGCTGTTTTTT. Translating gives CASSQEVGVGELFF.

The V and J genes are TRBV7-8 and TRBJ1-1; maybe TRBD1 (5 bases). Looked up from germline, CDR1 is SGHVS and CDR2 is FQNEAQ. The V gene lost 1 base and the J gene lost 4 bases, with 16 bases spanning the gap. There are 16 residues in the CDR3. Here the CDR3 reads CASSLEWTSVGTEAFF. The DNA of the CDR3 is TGTGCCAGCAGCTTAGAATGGACAAGCGTCGGCACTGAAGCTTTCTTT.

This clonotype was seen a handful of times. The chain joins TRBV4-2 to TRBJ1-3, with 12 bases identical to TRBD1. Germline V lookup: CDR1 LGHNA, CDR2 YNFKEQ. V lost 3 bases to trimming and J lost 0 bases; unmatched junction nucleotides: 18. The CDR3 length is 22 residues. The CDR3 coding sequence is TGTGCCAGCAGCCACGCCTACCTAGTCGGGACAGGGGGCTTACCCTCTGGAAACACCATATATTTT. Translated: CASSHAYLVGTGGLPSGNTIYF.

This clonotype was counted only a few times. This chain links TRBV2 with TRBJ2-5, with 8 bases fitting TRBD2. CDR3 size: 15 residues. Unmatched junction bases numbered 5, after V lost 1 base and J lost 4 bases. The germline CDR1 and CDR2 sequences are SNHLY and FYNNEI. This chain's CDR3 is CASSEGLLAGETQYF. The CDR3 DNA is TGTGCCAGCAGTGAAGGCCTGCTAGCGGGAGAGACCCAGTACTTC.

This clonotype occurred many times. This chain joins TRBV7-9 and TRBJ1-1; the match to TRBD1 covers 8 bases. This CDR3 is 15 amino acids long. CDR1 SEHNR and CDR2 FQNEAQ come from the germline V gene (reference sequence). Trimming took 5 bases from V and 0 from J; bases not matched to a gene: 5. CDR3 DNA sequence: TGTGCCAGCAGCCCAAGACAGGGGATGAACACTGAAGCTTTCTTT. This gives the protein CASSPRQGMNTEAFF.

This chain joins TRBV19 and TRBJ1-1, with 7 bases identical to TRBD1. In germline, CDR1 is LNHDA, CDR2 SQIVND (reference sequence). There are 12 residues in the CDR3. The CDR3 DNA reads TGTGGTCCGGGACAGTTGGGTGAAAGAGCTTTCTTT. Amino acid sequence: CGPGQLGERAFF.

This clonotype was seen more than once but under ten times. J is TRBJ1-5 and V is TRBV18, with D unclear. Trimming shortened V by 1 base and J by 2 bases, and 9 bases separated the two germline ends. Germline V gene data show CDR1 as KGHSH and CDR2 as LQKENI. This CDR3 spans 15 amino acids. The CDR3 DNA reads TGTGCCAGCTCACCACAGGGCGAGGGCAATCAGCCCCAGCATTTT. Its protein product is CASSPQGEGNQPQHF.

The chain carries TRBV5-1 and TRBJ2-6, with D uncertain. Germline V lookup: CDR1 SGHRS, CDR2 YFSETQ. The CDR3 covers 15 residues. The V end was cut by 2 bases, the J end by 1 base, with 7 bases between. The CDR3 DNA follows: TGCGCCAGCAGCTTACTGGAATCTGGGGCCAACGTCCTGACTTTC. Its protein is CASSLLESGANVLTF. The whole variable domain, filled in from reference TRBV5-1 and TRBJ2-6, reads KAGVTQTPRYLIKTRGQQVTLSCSPISGHRSVSWYQQTPGQGLQFLFEYFSETQRNKGNFPGRFSGRQFSNSRSEMNVSTLELGDSALYLCASSLLESGANVLTFGAGSRLTVL.

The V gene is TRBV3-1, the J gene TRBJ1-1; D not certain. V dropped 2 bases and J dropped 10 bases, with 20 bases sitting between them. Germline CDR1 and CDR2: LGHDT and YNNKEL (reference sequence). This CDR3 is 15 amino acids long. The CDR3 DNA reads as TGTGCCAGCAGCCAACGAGGGCTTAGTATATTGCTAGCTTTCTTT. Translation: CASSQRGLSILLAFF.

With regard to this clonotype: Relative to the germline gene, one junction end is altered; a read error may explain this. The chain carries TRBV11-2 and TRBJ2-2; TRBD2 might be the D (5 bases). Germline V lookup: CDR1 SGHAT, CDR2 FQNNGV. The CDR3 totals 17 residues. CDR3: CASSLEWRRFEVGELFF. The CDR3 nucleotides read TGTGCCAGCAGCCTAGAGTGGAGGCGCTTCGAGGTCGGGGAGCTGTTTTTT. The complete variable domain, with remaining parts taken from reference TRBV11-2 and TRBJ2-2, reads EAGVAQSPRYKIIEKRQSVAFWCNPISGHATLYWYQQILGQGPKLLIQFQNNGVVDDSQLPKDRFSAERLKGVDSTLKIQPAKLEDSAVYLCASSLEWRRFEVGELFFGEGSRLTVL.